The 30 T cell receptor beta chains listed next were all sequenced from one sample in a study of cytomegalovirus exposure and HLA in healthy donors. PCR amplification relied on 60 Vbeta primers (plus 13 Jbeta primers). Here immunoSEQ multiplex PCR was the method, and the copy in TCRdb shows in-frame clones only, minus some. The data hold about 180,000 clones, with roughly 80% observed a single time. The sequenced sample was PBMCs. The receptors were gathered from a man in his 60s in good health and CMV-seronegative.

The chain links TRBV9 to TRBJ1-1; D is unclear. The germline V gene has CDR1 SGDLS and CDR2 YYNGEE. The V gene lost 0 bases and the J gene lost 0 bases, with 9 bases spanning the gap. The CDR3 is made up of 15 amino acids. CDR3 region: CASSVDTDMNTEAFF. The CDR3 DNA follows: TGTGCCAGCAGCGTAGATACAGATATGAACACTGAAGCTTTCTTT.

The chain combines TRBV10-3 with TRBJ2-5; TRBD2 aligns across 15 bases. Germline V lookup: CDR1 ENHRY, CDR2 SYGVKD. V shed 5 bases, J shed 5 bases, and the junction held 9 bases outside the gene matches. This CDR3 comprises 17 residues. DNA for the CDR3: TGTGCCATCAGTTCCCGGGGACTAGCGGGAGGAGGGGAGACCCAGTACTTC. Its translation is CAISSRGLAGGGETQYF.

This clone was recorded a few times. The V call is TRBV2, the J call TRBJ1-5; TRBD1 might be the D (6 bases). The CDR3 is 15 amino acids. CDR1 and CDR2 (germline): SNHLY, FYNNEI. V lost 3 bases and J 0 bases, leaving 9 bases between the germline ends. The CDR3 coding sequence is TGTGCCAGCAGTGAGGACAGATATAGCAATCAGCCCCAGCATTTT. Protein: CASSEDRYSNQPQHF.

The J gene is TRBJ1-3, the V gene TRBV7-9; 8 positions match TRBD1. Trimming removed 6 bases from V and 8 bases from J; junction bases left unmatched: 15. The CDR3 totals 16 residues. Germline values: CDR1 SEHNR, CDR2 FQNEAQ (reference sequence). CDR3 in amino acids: CASRPLGQAGADTIYF. The CDR3, as DNA: TGTGCCAGCAGACCCCTGGGACAGGCCGGGGCTGACACCATATATTTT.

The chain joins TRBV6-1 to TRBJ1-1, with a tentative D call TRBD1 (5 bases). Germline assignment: CDR1 MNHNS and CDR2 SASEGT. Between the trimmed V and J ends, which lost 4 bases and 3 bases, there was a span of 9 bases. The CDR3 is 13 amino acids. In DNA, the CDR3 is TGTGCCAGCAGTGGCACAGGCTACACTGAAGCTTTCTTT. Translating it yields CASSGTGYTEAFF.

This clone was seen just once. V gene TRBV30 combines with J gene TRBJ1-3; possible D gene TRBD1, 5 bases. The CDR3 has 15 residues. The ends were cut back, 2 bases at V and 3 bases at J, with 14 bases in the middle. Germline-derived CDR1 and CDR2 are GTSNPN and SVGIG (reference sequence). The CDR3 DNA is TGTGCCTGGAGTCCCACAGGAATAAGTGGAAACACCATATATTTT. It yields the protein CAWSPTGISGNTIYF.

Only a few counts were recorded for this clone. The J gene is TRBJ2-2, the V gene TRBV5-1, with TRBD2 identical over 8 bases. CDR3 length: 16 residues. Per germline, CDR1 SGHRS and CDR2 YFSETQ. The J segment lost 2 bases and the V segment lost 3 bases, leaving 6 bases of the junction unmatched. CDR3 nucleotide sequence: TGCGCCAGCAGCTACCTCCTAGCGGGTAACACCGGGGAGCTGTTTTTT. This translates into CASSYLLAGNTGELFF.

The chain employs TRBV19 and TRBJ1-5; D perhaps matches TRBD1 (6 bases). The ends were cut back, 7 bases at V and 6 bases at J, with 22 bases in the middle. This CDR3 is 16 amino acids long. The germline CDR1 and CDR2 sequences are LNHDA and SQIVND (reference sequence). In DNA form, the CDR3 reads TGTGCCAGTACCCTAAGGGGCGTACAGGGCAGTCAGCCCCAGCATTTT. It codes for CASTLRGVQGSQPQHF.

This clone was picked up a small number of times. The chain joins TRBV4-1 to TRBJ1-1, with 9 nucleotides matching TRBD1. The CDR3 extends over 17 amino acids. The J segment lost 1 base and the V segment lost 2 bases, leaving 8 bases of the junction unmatched. Germline CDR1 reads MGHRA; CDR2 reads YSYEKL. The CDR3 DNA is TGCGCCAGCAGCCAAACAGGGGGCGCGGTGGCGAACACTGAAGCTTTCTTT. Residues: CASSQTGGAVANTEAFF.

The chain couples TRBV7-3 to TRBJ2-7; 8 bases fit TRBD2. The trim removed 2 bases at V and 2 bases at J, leaving 8 bases unmatched. The CDR3 totals 16 residues. Germline V gene data show CDR1 as SGHTA and CDR2 as FQGTGA. The CDR3 here is CASSLGRPGGPYEQYF. The CDR3 region has the DNA TGTGCCAGCAGCTTAGGTCGGCCGGGAGGGCCCTACGAGCAGTACTTC.

In this sample, this clone turned up once. V is TRBV5-6 and J is TRBJ1-3; 8 bases match TRBD1. The CDR3 has 17 amino acids. Per germline, CDR1 SGHDT and CDR2 YYEEEE. With 3 bases clipped from V and 0 bases from J, the junction kept 8 bases outside the gene matches. CDR3 in DNA: TGTGCCAGCAGCTGGACAAGGACAGGGCGCTCTGGAAACACCATATATTTT. It codes for CASSWTRTGRSGNTIYF.

V and J are TRBV7-3 and TRBJ2-7, with 10 bases that match TRBD1. This CDR3 region has 17 residues. Germline-derived CDR1 and CDR2 are SGHTA and FQGTGA. J gave up 4 bases and V 5 bases, and 14 bases lay outside the gene matches. For the CDR3, the DNA is TGTGCCAGCAGCCCCGGGACAGGGGCGACCGAGTCGTACGAGCAGTACTTC. Residues: CASSPGTGATESYEQYF.

This rearrangement joins TRBV18 to TRBJ2-1; D not certain. Germline CDR1 is KGHSH and CDR2 is LQKENI. Trimming removed 5 bases from V and 7 bases from J, with 9 bases in between. This CDR3 is built from 12 residues. This chain's CDR3 is CASSSESNEQFF. For the CDR3, the DNA is TGTGCCAGCTCATCGGAGAGTAATGAGCAGTTCTTC. The variable domain in full, with the rest retrieved from reference TRBV18 and TRBJ2-1, is NAGVMQNPRHLVRRRGQEARLRCSPMKGHSHVYWYRQLPEEGLKFMVYLQKENIIDESGMPKERFSAEFPKEGPSILRIQQVVRGDSAAYFCASSSESNEQFFGPGTRLTVL.

The J gene is TRBJ2-3, the V gene TRBV2; 10 bases align to TRBD2. The germline V gene encodes CDR1 SNHLY and CDR2 FYNNEI. The CDR3 runs 18 residues. V lost 5 bases and J lost 3; bases outside the gene matches: 14. The CDR3 reads CASSSLAGAAKPTDTQYF. The CDR3 nucleotides are TGTGCCAGCAGTTCTCTAGCGGGGGCCGCAAAACCAACAGATACGCAGTATTTT.

The chain has TRBV5-6 and TRBJ2-5; tentative D call: TRBD1 (5 bases). V was trimmed by 0 bases and J by 7 bases, leaving 19 bases between them. This CDR3 has 16 residues. Germline CDR1 reads SGHDT; CDR2 reads YYEEEE. The CDR3 protein is CASSLVGQAGLGTQYF. CDR3 coding DNA: TGTGCCAGCAGCTTGGTAGGCCAGGCAGGGTTAGGGACCCAGTACTTC. Complete variable domain (other parts from reference TRBV5-6 and TRBJ2-5): DAGVTQSPTHLIKTRGQQVTLRCSPKSGHDTVSWYQQALGQGPQFIFQYYEEEERQRGNFPDRFSGHQFPNYSSELNVNALLLGDSALYLCASSLVGQAGLGTQYFGPGTRLLVL.

This clone has only one observation. This rearrangement joins TRBV29-1 to TRBJ1-1; 8 bases line up with TRBD1. Losses at the gene ends were 5 bases for V and 5 bases for J; bases not matched to a gene: 13. The CDR3 length is 15 residues. Germline V CDR1 and CDR2: SQVTM, ANQGSEA. CDR3 residues: CSVQTQGQGMTEAFF. The CDR3 nucleotides read TGCAGCGTTCAAACCCAAGGACAGGGTATGACTGAAGCTTTCTTT.

The V call is TRBV6-1, the J call TRBJ2-1, with D perhaps matching TRBD2 (6 bases). The CDR3 covers 14 residues. Germline V gene sequence: CDR1 MNHNS, CDR2 SASEGT. V shed 5 bases and J shed 13 bases, with 21 bases lying between them. CDR3 region: CASSHTTRDSIQFF. The CDR3 DNA reads TGTGCCAGCAGTCACACAACCCGGGACTCTATTCAGTTCTTC.

This rearrangement joins TRBV29-1 to TRBJ2-3, with D tentatively TRBD1 (6 bases). Germline values: CDR1 SQVTM, CDR2 ANQGSEA. V was clipped by 6 bases and J by 0 bases, with 10 bases between them. The CDR3 is 13 residues long. The CDR3, as DNA: TGCAGCGTAGGGGGACCTAGCACAGATACGCAGTATTTT. It is translated as CSVGGPSTDTQYF.

This clone was seen just once. V gene TRBV6-5 combines with J gene TRBJ2-5, with TRBD1 matching over 7 bases. The CDR3 loop spans 15 amino acids. V shed 5 bases and J 1 base; nucleotides not matched to a gene: 7. Germline lookup yields CDR1 MNHEY and CDR2 SVGAGI. The CDR3 loop reads CASSRTTGVQETQYF. The CDR3 DNA is TGTGCCAGCAGTCGTACAACAGGGGTCCAAGAGACCCAGTACTTC.

The V call is TRBV2, the J call TRBJ2-7; 7 nucleotides align to TRBD1. V lost 6 bases to trimming and J lost 6 bases; unmatched junction nucleotides: 8. The CDR3 sequence is 13 residues long. Germline CDR1 and CDR2: SNHLY and FYNNEI. This CDR3 reads CASRLTGVVEQYF. Here the CDR3 DNA reads TGTGCCAGCAGATTAACAGGGGTGGTCGAGCAGTACTTC.

The chain employs TRBV7-2 and TRBJ1-1; 9 bases are shared with TRBD1. The length of the CDR3 is 15 residues. Germline trimming cut 2 bases from V and 2 bases from J; bases unmatched to any gene: 3. CDR1 is SGHTA, CDR2 FQGNSA, per germline. The CDR3 here is CASSLRGQGNTEAFF. CDR3 coding DNA: TGTGCCAGCAGCTTACGGGGACAGGGTAACACTGAAGCTTTCTTT.

The chain carries TRBV19 and TRBJ1-3, with a tentative D call TRBD1 (5 bases). V was shortened by 5 bases and J by 0 bases, with 11 bases between the two germline ends. This CDR3 contains 15 residues. The germline gives CDR1 LNHDA, CDR2 SQIVND (reference sequence). In DNA, the CDR3 is TGTGCCAGTAGTCTGACAGTCTTCTCTGGAAACACCATATATTTT. Amino acids: CASSLTVFSGNTIYF. Together with reference TRBV19 and TRBJ1-3, the CDR3 gives the full variable domain: DGGITQSPKYLFRKEGQNVTLSCEQNLNHDAMYWYRQDPGQGLRLIYYSQIVNDFQKGDIAEGYSVSREKKESFPLTVTSAQKNPTAFYLCASSLTVFSGNTIYFGEGSWLTVV.

The V and J genes are TRBV15 and TRBJ2-7; D remains ambiguous. The CDR3 totals 13 residues. Germline CDR1 LNHNV, CDR2 YYDKDF (reference sequence). Trimming cost V 0 bases and J 6 bases, with 9 bases left between them. CDR3 DNA sequence: TGTGCCACCAGCAGAGATCGAGGAGCCGAGCAGTACTTC. Protein sequence: CATSRDRGAEQYF. Variable domain in full (rest from reference TRBV15 and TRBJ2-7): DAMVIQNPRYQVTQFGKPVTLSCSQTLNHNVMYWYQQKSSQAPKLLFHYYDKDFNNEADTPDNFQSRRPNTSFCFLDIRSPGLGDTAMYLCATSRDRGAEQYFGPGTRLTVT.

J is TRBJ2-7 and V is TRBV19, with TRBD1 matching over 8 bases. Germline V CDR1 and CDR2: LNHDA, SQIVND (reference sequence). Trimming took 4 bases from V and 5 from J; bases not matched to a gene: 10. The CDR3 has 15 residues. CDR3 in DNA: TGTGCCAGTAGTACTTTAGGACAGGGTGCCCACGAGCAGTACTTC. It translates to CASSTLGQGAHEQYF.

The chain has TRBV11-3 and TRBJ2-1; the match to TRBD2 covers 9 bases. In germline, CDR1 is SGHNT, CDR2 YENEEA. J lost 5 bases, V lost 1 base, and 3 bases had no gene match. The CDR3 extends over 15 amino acids. The CDR3 loop reads CASSLASSGNNEQFF. CDR3 in DNA: TGTGCCAGCAGCTTAGCGTCTAGCGGGAACAATGAGCAGTTCTTC.

The chain has TRBV27 and TRBJ2-1, with D unresolved. Germline V lookup: CDR1 MNHEY, CDR2 SMNVEV (reference sequence). The CDR3 totals 13 residues. With 2 bases removed from V and 7 bases from J, the gap between germline ends came to 9 bases. CDR3 region: CASSLPFSNEQFF. The CDR3 DNA follows: TGTGCCAGCAGTTTACCATTTAGTAATGAGCAGTTCTTC.

The rearrangement uses TRBV5-1 and TRBJ2-7; no firm D call. The CDR3 contains 15 residues. Germline CDR1 is SGHRS and CDR2 is YFSETQ. Trimming stripped 0 bases from V and 5 bases from J, with 15 bases between. CDR3 protein: CASSLGGVPSNEQYF. CDR3 coding DNA: TGCGCCAGCAGCTTGGGAGGTGTCCCCTCAAACGAGCAGTACTTC. The entire variable domain, with the rest obtained from reference TRBV5-1 and TRBJ2-7, is as follows: KAGVTQTPRYLIKTRGQQVTLSCSPISGHRSVSWYQQTPGQGLQFLFEYFSETQRNKGNFPGRFSGRQFSNSRSEMNVSTLELGDSALYLCASSLGGVPSNEQYFGPGTRLTVT.

The chain carries TRBV5-6 and TRBJ2-2; weak D call: TRBD1 (6 bases). V was shortened by 4 bases and J by 3 bases, with 10 bases between the two germline ends. The CDR3 covers 14 residues. CDR1 and CDR2 (germline): SGHDT, YYEEEE. This CDR3 reads CASSRQADTGELFF. CDR3 nucleotide sequence: TGTGCCAGCAGCCGACAGGCGGACACCGGGGAGCTGTTTTTT.

The chain carries TRBV4-3 and TRBJ2-7, with 8 bases that match TRBD1. Germline loops: CDR1 LGHNA, CDR2 YSLEER. This CDR3 has 15 residues. V lost 5 bases, J lost 2 bases, and 8 bases stayed unmatched. The CDR3 reads CASSASGQGPYEQYF. The CDR3 bases are TGCGCCAGCAGCGCTTCAGGACAGGGCCCCTACGAGCAGTACTTC.

The CDR3 coding sequence is TGCAGCGTGGAGAATCTAGCGCCGCGCACAGATACGCAGTATTTT. Translation gives CSVENLAPRTDTQYF. The chain recombines TRBV29-1 with TRBJ2-3; tentatively, D is TRBD2 (6 bases). CDR1 is SQVTM and CDR2 is ANQGSEA in the germline V gene. The V end was cut by 6 bases, the J end by 1 base, with 17 bases between. CDR3 length: 15 residues.